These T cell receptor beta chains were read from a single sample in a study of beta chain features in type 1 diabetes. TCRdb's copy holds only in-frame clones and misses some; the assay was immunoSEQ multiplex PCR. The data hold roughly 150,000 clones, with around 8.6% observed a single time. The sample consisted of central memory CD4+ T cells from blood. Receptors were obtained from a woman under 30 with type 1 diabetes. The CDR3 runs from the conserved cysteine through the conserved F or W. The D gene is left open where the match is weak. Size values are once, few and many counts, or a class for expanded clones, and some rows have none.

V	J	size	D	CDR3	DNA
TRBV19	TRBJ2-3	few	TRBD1	CASSTTGNTDTQYF	TGTGCCAGTAGTACGACAGGGAACACAGATACGCAGTATTTT
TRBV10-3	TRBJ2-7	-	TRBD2	CATRLAGGITGSYEQYF	TGTGCCACCAGACTAGCGGGGGGGATTACGGGTTCCTACGAGCAGTACTTC
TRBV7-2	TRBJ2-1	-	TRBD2	CASSLVGLAGEGEQFF	TGTGCCAGCAGCTTAGTAGGACTAGCGGGAGAGGGTGAGCAGTTCTTC
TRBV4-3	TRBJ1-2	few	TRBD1	CASSQEDRAGYGYTF	TGCGCCAGCAGCCAGGAAGACAGGGCGGGCTATGGCTACACCTTC
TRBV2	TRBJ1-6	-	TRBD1	CASRREGTANSPLHF	TGTGCCAGCAGACGAGAGGGGACAGCCAATTCACCCCTCCACTTT
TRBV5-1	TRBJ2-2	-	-	CASRPEGGTGELFF	TGCGCCAGCAGGCCGGAGGGCGGCACCGGGGAGCTGTTTTTT
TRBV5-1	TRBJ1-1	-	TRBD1	CASSGGTGRTNTEAFF	TGCGCCAGCAGCGGGGGGACAGGGAGAACTAACACTGAAGCTTTCTTT
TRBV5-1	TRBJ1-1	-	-	CASSAGRVNTEAFF	TGCGCCAGCAGCGCGGGACGGGTGAACACTGAAGCTTTCTTT
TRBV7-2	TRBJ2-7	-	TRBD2	CASSLMLAGGSEQYF	TGTGCCAGCAGCTTAATGCTAGCGGGAGGTAGTGAGCAGTACTTC
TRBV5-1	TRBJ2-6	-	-	CASSLDGRSSGANVLTF	TGCGCCAGCAGCTTGGACGGAAGGAGCTCTGGGGCCAACGTCCTGACTTTC
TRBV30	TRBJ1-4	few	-	CAWKPGTGLFF	TGTGCCTGGAAGCCCGGAACAGGGCTATTTTTT
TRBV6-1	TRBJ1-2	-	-	CASRADPAGGYGYTF	TGTGCCAGCAGAGCGGACCCGGCGGGAGGCTATGGCTACACCTTC
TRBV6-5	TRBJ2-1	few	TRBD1	CASSLRDRANEQFF	TGTGCCAGCAGTCTCCGGGACAGGGCCAATGAGCAGTTCTTC
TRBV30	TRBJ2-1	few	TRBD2	CAWWLAGGPNNEQFF	TGTGCCTGGTGGCTAGCGGGAGGCCCCAACAATGAGCAGTTCTTC
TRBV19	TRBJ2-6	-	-	CASSINPGGNVLTF	TGTGCCAGTAGTATAAATCCCGGAGGAAACGTCCTGACTTTC
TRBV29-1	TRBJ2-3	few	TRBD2	CSARPGGSADTQYF	TGCAGCGCCCGCCCGGGGGGTTCCGCAGATACGCAGTATTTT
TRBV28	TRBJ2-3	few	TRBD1	CASGTVWADTQYF	TGTGCCAGCGGGACAGTATGGGCAGATACGCAGTATTTT
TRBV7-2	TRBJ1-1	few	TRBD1	CASSLGTGIQAFF	TGTGCCAGCAGCTTAGGGACAGGAATTCAGGCTTTCTTT
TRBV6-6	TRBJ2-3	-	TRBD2	CASSSGGAQDTQYF	TGTGCCAGCAGTAGCGGGGGGGCCCAAGATACGCAGTATTTT
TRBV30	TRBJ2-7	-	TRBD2	CAWSSGLHSYEQYF	TGTGCCTGGAGTTCGGGACTACATTCCTACGAGCAGTACTTC
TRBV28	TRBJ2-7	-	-	CASSFTDTNSYEQYF	TGTGCCAGCAGTTTTACGGACACGAATTCCTACGAGCAGTACTTC
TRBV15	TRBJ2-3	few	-	CATSRVQSVITDTQYF	TGTGCCACCAGCAGGGTCCAGTCCGTAATCACAGATACGCAGTATTTT
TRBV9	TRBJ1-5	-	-	CASSDTGDSNQPQHF	TGTGCCAGCAGCGACACGGGGGATAGCAATCAGCCCCAGCATTTT
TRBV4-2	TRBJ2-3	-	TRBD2	CASSQDLPLAGGPINTQYF	TGTGCCAGCAGCCAAGACCTTCCACTAGCGGGAGGGCCTATAAATACGCAGTATTTT
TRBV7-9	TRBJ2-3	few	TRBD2	CASSLGLAISTDTQYF	TGTGCCAGCAGCTTGGGACTAGCGATTAGCACAGATACGCAGTATTTT
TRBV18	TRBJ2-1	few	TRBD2	CASSPRIAGGPIEQFF	TGTGCCAGCTCACCCCGAATAGCGGGAGGGCCTATTGAGCAGTTCTTC
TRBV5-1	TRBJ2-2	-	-	CASSLAPGAGELFF	TGCGCCAGCAGCTTGGCGCCGGGTGCCGGGGAGCTGTTTTTT
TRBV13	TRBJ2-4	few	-	CASSSKSLGHDRGNIQYF	TGTGCCAGCAGCTCAAAATCCCTGGGACATGATAGAGGAAACATTCAGTACTTC
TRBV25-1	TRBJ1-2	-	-	CASSVSSNYGYTF	TGTGCCAGCAGTGTTAGTTCTAACTATGGCTACACCTTC
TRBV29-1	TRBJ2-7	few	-	CSVEYFGGEQYF	TGCAGCGTTGAATATTTCGGGGGTGAGCAGTACTTC
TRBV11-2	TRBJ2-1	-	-	CASTPLGPMNEQFF	TGTGCCAGCACCCCCCTGGGGCCTATGAATGAGCAGTTCTTC
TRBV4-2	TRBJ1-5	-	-	CASSQDLQGNQPQHF	TGTGCCAGCAGCCAAGATCTACAGGGCAATCAGCCCCAGCATTTT
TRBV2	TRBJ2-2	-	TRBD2	CASKGLRNTGELFF	TGTGCCAGCAAGGGACTACGGAACACCGGGGAGCTGTTTTTT
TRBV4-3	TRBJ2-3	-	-	CASSQGGGGDRTDTQYF	TGCGCCAGCAGCCAAGGGGGCGGCGGGGACCGCACAGATACGCAGTATTTT
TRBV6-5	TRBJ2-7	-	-	CASSYSTPDYEQYF	TGTGCCAGCAGTTACTCGACCCCGGACTACGAGCAGTACTTC
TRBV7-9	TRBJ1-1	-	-	CASSPNNSGKSEAFF	TGTGCCAGCAGCCCGAACAACTCAGGGAAATCTGAAGCTTTCTTT
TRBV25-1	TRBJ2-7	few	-	CASSDGYEQYF	TGTGCCAGCAGTGACGGGTACGAGCAGTACTTC
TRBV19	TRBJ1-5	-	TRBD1	CASRKDRVGNQPQHF	TGTGCCAGTAGAAAGGACAGGGTCGGCAATCAGCCCCAGCATTTT
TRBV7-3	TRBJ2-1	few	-	CASSLSPSYNEQFF	TGTGCCAGCAGCTTAAGCCCTAGCTACAATGAGCAGTTCTTC
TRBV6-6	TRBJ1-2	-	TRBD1	CASRPWTGVYGYTF	TGTGCCAGCAGGCCCTGGACAGGCGTCTATGGCTACACCTTC
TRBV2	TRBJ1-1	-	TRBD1	CASSERKPRTGGRGMNTEAFF	TGTGCCAGCAGTGAAAGGAAACCAAGAACAGGGGGCCGGGGGATGAACACTGAAGCTTTCTTT
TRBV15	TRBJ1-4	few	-	CATSPGGRNEKLFF	TGTGCCACCAGCCCCGGGGGGCGGAATGAAAAACTGTTTTTT
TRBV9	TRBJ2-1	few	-	CASSVGLAGGEQFF	TGTGCCAGCAGCGTAGGCCTAGCTGGAGGTGAGCAGTTCTTC
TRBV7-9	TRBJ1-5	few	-	CASSLDRNQPQHF	TGTGCCAGCAGCTTAGACAGGAATCAGCCCCAGCATTTT
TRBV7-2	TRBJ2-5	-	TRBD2	CASTFSGGGETQYF	TGTGCCAGCACCTTTAGCGGGGGAGGTGAGACCCAGTACTTC
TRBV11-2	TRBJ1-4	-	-	CASSPPRTNEKLFF	TGTGCCAGCAGCCCGCCGAGGACTAATGAAAAACTGTTTTTT
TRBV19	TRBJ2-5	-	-	CASSVHREETQYF	TGTGCCAGTAGTGTCCACAGAGAAGAGACCCAGTACTTC
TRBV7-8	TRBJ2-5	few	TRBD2	CASSWTSGREETQYF	TGTGCCAGCAGCTGGACTAGCGGGAGGGAAGAGACCCAGTACTTC
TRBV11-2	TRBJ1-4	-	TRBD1	CASRSGGPGQINEKLFF	TGTGCCAGCAGATCAGGGGGCCCGGGACAGATTAATGAAAAACTGTTTTTT
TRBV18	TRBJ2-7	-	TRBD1	CASSPGQGDSYEQYF	TGTGCCAGCTCACCGGGACAGGGCGACTCCTACGAGCAGTACTTC
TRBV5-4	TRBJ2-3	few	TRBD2	CASRPVAGRDTQYF	TGTGCCAGCAGGCCTGTAGCGGGGCGGGATACGCAGTATTTT
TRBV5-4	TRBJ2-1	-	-	CASSLEGVAYNEQFF	TGTGCCAGCAGCTTGGAGGGGGTCGCGTACAATGAGCAGTTCTTC
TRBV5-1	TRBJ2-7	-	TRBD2	CASSGPGTTVEQYF	TGCGCCAGCAGCGGCCCCGGGACTACCGTAGAGCAGTACTTC
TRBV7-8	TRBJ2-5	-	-	CASSLGARETQYF	TGTGCCAGCAGCTTAGGGGCACGGGAGACCCAGTACTTC
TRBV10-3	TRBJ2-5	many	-	CAISPSSRETQYF	TGTGCCATCAGCCCTAGCTCCCGAGAGACCCAGTACTTC